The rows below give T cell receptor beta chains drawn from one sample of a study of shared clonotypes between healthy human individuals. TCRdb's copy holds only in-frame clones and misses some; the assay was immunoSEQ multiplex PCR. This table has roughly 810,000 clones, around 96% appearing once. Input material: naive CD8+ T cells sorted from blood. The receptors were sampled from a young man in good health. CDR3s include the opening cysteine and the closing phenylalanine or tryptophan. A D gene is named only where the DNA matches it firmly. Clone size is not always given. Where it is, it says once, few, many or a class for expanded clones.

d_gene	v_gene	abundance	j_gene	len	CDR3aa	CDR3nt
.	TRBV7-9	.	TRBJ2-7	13	CASSLSRPYEQYF	TGTGCCAGCAGCTTAAGCCGACCCTACGAGCAGTACTTC
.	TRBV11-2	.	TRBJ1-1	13	CASSLSLNTEAFF	TGTGCCAGCAGCCTCAGCCTGAACACTGAAGCTTTCTTT
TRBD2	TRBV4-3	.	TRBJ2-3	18	CASSQDYRLADTTDTQYF	TGCGCCAGCAGCCAAGATTATCGGCTAGCGGATACCACAGATACGCAGTATTTT
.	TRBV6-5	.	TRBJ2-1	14	CASSPQRRGDEQFF	TGTGCCAGCAGTCCCCAGAGGAGGGGCGATGAGCAGTTCTTC
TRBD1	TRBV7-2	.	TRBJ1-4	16	CASSTRGDRNNEKLFF	TGTGCCAGCAGCACAAGAGGGGACAGGAATAATGAAAAACTGTTTTTT
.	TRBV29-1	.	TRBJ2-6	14	CSAPVGVHANVLTF	TGCAGCGCCCCCGTTGGGGTTCATGCCAACGTCCTGACTTTC
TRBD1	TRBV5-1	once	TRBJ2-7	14	CASSLRQGSYEQYF	TGCGCCAGCAGCTTGCGACAGGGGTCCTACGAGCAGTACTTC
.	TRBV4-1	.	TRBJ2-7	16	CASSQLLGERTYEQYF	TGCGCCAGCAGCCAGCTCCTTGGGGAGAGAACCTACGAGCAGTACTTC
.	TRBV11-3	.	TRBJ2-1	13	CASSLPRGVAQFF	TGTGCCAGCAGCTTACCTAGAGGGGTCGCGCAGTTCTTC
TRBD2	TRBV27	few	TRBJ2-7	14	CASSFASGTYEQYF	TGTGCCAGCAGTTTTGCTAGCGGGACTTACGAGCAGTACTTC
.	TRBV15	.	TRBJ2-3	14	CATSHRLNPDTQYF	TGTGCCACCAGCCACCGGTTAAACCCAGATACGCAGTATTTT
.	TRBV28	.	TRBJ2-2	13	CASSFGSPGELFF	TGTGCCAGCAGTTTTGGCAGTCCCGGGGAGCTGTTTTTT
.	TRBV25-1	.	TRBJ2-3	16	CASSPGVGRRTDTQYF	TGTGCCAGCAGCCCCGGGGTCGGGAGAAGGACAGATACGCAGTATTTT
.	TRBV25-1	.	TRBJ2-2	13	CASSGLASGELFF	TGTGCCAGCAGTGGGCTAGCGAGCGGGGAGCTGTTTTTT
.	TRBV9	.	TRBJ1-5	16	CASSPSRGHDNQPQHF	TGTGCCAGCAGCCCTTCGCGCGGTCACGACAATCAGCCCCAGCATTTT
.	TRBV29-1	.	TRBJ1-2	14	CSVDDRNLNYGYTF	TGCAGCGTTGACGACAGAAACCTTAACTATGGCTACACCTTC
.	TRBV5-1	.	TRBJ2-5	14	CASSLVEGRETQYF	TGCGCCAGCAGCTTGGTGGAGGGGCGAGAGACCCAGTACTTC